Listed below are T cell receptor beta chains from one sample, sequenced in a study of beta chain features in type 1 diabetes. Measured with immunoSEQ multiplex PCR; TCRdb has only the in-frame clones, and not every one. The sample lists about 260,000 clones, around 65% occurring once. Material: naive CD4+ T cells from blood. These TCRs come from a man under 40 in good health. Both conserved end residues are trimmed from each CDR3. D genes are given only for firm matches. Only some rows state a clone size, as once, few, many or a class for expanded clones.

d_gene	abundance	v_gene	j_gene	CDR3aa
.	.	TRBV5-6	TRBJ2-7	ASSLGSFAYEQY
.	.	TRBV10-3	TRBJ2-7	AISETNMAEQY
.	.	TRBV15	TRBJ2-5	ATSRVIRTQETQY
TRBD1	.	TRBV29-1	TRBJ2-7	SVGQGTNEQY
.	.	TRBV15	TRBJ2-1	ATSRAQGRALNEQF
.	few	TRBV29-1	TRBJ2-5	SVERETQY
.	.	TRBV9	TRBJ2-7	ASSPRLERTYEQY
TRBD2	.	TRBV14	TRBJ2-5	ASSQVLAGAETQY
TRBD2	few	TRBV2	TRBJ2-1	ALEGTTYNEQF
TRBD2	.	TRBV7-2	TRBJ2-1	ASSLAGVHNEQF
.	.	TRBV29-1	TRBJ1-1	SVDVGSRTEAF
TRBD2	.	TRBV2	TRBJ2-5	ASSEALGAGGQETQY
TRBD1	.	TRBV2	TRBJ2-5	ASSEWDSQETQY
.	.	TRBV20-1	TRBJ2-1	SASDNEQF
TRBD1	.	TRBV6-5	TRBJ2-1	ASSYSIGGGYNEQF
.	.	TRBV30	TRBJ2-4	AWGQSAAKNIQY
TRBD1	.	TRBV4-3	TRBJ2-7	ASSRFPGQTYEQY
.	few	TRBV30	TRBJ1-5	AWSRALGQPQH
.	few	TRBV9	TRBJ2-6	ASSVVDSGANVLT
.	once	TRBV11-3	TRBJ1-1	ASSLQGQGTEAF
TRBD2	.	TRBV9	TRBJ2-1	ASSVPGTSHNEQF
.	.	TRBV10-3	TRBJ1-1	AIRQGQNTEAF
.	.	TRBV7-2	TRBJ2-1	ASRGGYNEQF
.	.	TRBV25-1	TRBJ1-2	ASSESTVLNYGYT
.	.	TRBV15	TRBJ1-2	ATSRALGGNDGYT
.	.	TRBV9	TRBJ2-7	ASSDQGYEQY
.	.	TRBV18	TRBJ2-2	ASSPQGNTGELF
.	.	TRBV2	TRBJ2-1	ARGAGALNEQF
.	.	TRBV5-1	TRBJ2-1	ASSMTTGIDEQF
.	.	TRBV30	TRBJ2-5	AWSRDQETQY
TRBD2	.	TRBV28	TRBJ2-1	ASTRIGLARYNEQF
.	once	TRBV29-1	TRBJ1-2	SQDSGLKSYT
.	few	TRBV29-1	TRBJ1-1	SVEDSMNTEAF
.	.	TRBV29-1	TRBJ1-1	SVIRAEAF
TRBD1	once	TRBV28	TRBJ2-2	ASIMDRGTGELF
.	.	TRBV14	TRBJ2-3	ASSQDARLGTQY
.	.	TRBV29-1	.	SVEVQNYEQY
.	.	TRBV15	TRBJ2-5	ATSRDGPTAQY
.	few	TRBV29-1	TRBJ1-1	SVRAANTEAF
TRBD1	.	TRBV11-2	TRBJ2-3	ASSPGQGETDTQY
.	.	TRBV13	TRBJ2-7	ASSSYLARSKEQY
.	.	TRBV7-9	TRBJ1-5	ASSPGRDQPQH
TRBD1	.	TRBV7-2	TRBJ2-2	ASRFQDRGAGELF
TRBD2	.	TRBV6-5	TRBJ2-7	ASSYKTSGSYEQY
TRBD1	.	TRBV30	TRBJ1-2	AFRTGGYT
TRBD1	.	TRBV14	TRBJ2-1	ASSQEGDRGRNEQF
.	.	TRBV30	TRBJ1-1	ACKGTYSTEAF
.	once	TRBV30	TRBJ2-2	AWSIGGVTGELF
TRBD2	.	TRBV30	TRBJ2-1	AWTLGLAENNEQF